This record covers a single TCR beta chain. V shed 0 bases and J shed 4 bases, with 9 bases lying between them. Germline V gives CDR1 MNHNS, CDR2 SASEGT. This CDR3 is built from 15 residues. Per the original methods: Reference gene primer amplification yielded estimated nucleated cell counts. Produced via immunoSEQ multiplex PCR; TCRdb's table is partial and in-frame only. The V and J calls and the clone size are those of that table, but D and trimming were determined from the DNA. Among 120,000 to 150,000 clones listed, approximately 80% were seen once. This entry belongs to a study of blood T cell repertoires in COVID-19. Study-wide background: Samples of COVID-19 (acute and convalescent) were obtained from the United States, Italy and Spain. PBMCs, B-cell-depleted T cells, or T cells were the source of the cDNA or gDNA that made up the material.

The V gene is TRBV6-1, the J gene TRBJ1-4; D gene ambiguous. The source of this sequence is a woman aged 50 to 65 with acute or convalescent COVID-19. Sample: peripheral blood. Here the CDR3 reads CASSEASSGNEKLFF. CDR3 sequence (DNA): TGTGCCAGCAGTGAAGCTAGCTCTGGTAATGAAAAACTGTTTTTT.